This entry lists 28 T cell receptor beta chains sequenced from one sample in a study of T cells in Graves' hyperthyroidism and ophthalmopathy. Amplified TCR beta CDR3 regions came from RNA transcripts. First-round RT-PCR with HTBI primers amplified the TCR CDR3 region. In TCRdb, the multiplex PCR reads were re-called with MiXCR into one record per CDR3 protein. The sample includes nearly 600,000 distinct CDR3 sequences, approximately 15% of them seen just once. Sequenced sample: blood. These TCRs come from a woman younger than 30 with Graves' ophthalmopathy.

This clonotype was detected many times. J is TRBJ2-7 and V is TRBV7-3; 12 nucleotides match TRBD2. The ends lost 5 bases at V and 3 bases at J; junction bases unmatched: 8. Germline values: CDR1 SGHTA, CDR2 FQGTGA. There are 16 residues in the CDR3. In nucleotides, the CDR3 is TGTGCCAGCAGCGTCCTAGCGGGAGGGTCAATCTACGAGCAGTACTTC. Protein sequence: CASSVLAGGSIYEQYF. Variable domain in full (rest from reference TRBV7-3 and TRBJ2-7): GAGVSQTPSNKVTEKGKYVELRCDPISGHTALYWYRQSLGQGPEFLIYFQGTGAADDSGLPNDRFFAVRPEGSVSTLKIQRTERGDSAVYLCASSVLAGGSIYEQYFGPGTRLTVT.

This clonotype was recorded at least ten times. CDR3 loop: CATSRRTSGANEQFF. The CDR3 DNA reads as TGTGCCACCAGCAGGAGGACTAGCGGGGCCAATGAGCAGTTCTTC. This chain joins TRBV15 and TRBJ2-1, with 12 bases identical to TRBD2. CDR1 is LNHNV and CDR2 is YYDKDF in the germline V gene (reference sequence). The ends lost 3 bases at V and 6 bases at J; junction bases unmatched: 3. CDR3 size: 15 residues.

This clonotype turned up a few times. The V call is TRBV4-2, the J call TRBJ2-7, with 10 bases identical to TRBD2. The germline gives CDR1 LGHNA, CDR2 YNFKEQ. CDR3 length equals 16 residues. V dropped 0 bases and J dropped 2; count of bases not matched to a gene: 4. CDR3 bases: TGTGCCAGCAGCCAAGACGGGACTAGCGACCCCTACGAGCAGTACTTC. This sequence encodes CASSQDGTSDPYEQYF.

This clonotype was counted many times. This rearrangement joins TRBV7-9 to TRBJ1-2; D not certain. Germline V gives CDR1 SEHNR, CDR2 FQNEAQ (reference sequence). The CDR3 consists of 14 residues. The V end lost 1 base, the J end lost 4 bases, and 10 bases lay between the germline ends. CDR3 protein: CASSLGALSYGYTF. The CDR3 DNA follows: TGTGCCAGCAGCTTAGGGGCCCTAAGCTATGGCTACACCTTC.

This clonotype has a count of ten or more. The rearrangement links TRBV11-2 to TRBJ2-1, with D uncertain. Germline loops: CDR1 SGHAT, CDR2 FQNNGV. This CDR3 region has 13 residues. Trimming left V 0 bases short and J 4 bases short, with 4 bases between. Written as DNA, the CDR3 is TGTGCCAGCAGCTTAGAGTTTTACAATGAGCAGTTCTTC. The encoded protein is CASSLEFYNEQFF.

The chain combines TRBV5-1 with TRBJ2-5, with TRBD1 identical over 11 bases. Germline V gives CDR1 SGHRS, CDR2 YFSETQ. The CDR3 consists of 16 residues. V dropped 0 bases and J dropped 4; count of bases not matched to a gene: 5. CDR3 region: CASSLAGQGAIETQYF. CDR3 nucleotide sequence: TGCGCCAGCAGCTTGGCCGGACAGGGGGCTATAGAGACCCAGTACTTC. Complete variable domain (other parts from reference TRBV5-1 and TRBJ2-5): KAGVTQTPRYLIKTRGQQVTLSCSPISGHRSVSWYQQTPGQGLQFLFEYFSETQRNKGNFPGRFSGRQFSNSRSEMNVSTLELGDSALYLCASSLAGQGAIETQYFGPGTRLLVL.

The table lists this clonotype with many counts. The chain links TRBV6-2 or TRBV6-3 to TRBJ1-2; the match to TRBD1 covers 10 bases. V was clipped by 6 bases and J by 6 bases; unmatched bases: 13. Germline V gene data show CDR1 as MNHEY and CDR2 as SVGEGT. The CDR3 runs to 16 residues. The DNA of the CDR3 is TGTGCCAGCAGCCCAGCTACTCGACAGGGGGCTGATGGCTACACCTTC. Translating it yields CASSPATRQGADGYTF.

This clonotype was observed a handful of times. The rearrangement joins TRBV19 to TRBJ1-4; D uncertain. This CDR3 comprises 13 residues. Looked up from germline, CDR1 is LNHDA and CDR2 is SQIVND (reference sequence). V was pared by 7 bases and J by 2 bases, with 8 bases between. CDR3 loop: CASTTRTNEKLFF. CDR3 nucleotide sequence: TGTGCCAGTACTACAAGGACTAATGAAAAACTGTTTTTT. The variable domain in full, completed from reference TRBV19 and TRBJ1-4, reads DGGITQSPKYLFRKEGQNVTLSCEQNLNHDAMYWYRQDPGQGLRLIYYSQIVNDFQKGDIAEGYSVSREKKESFPLTVTSAQKNPTAFYLCASTTRTNEKLFFGSGTQLSVL.

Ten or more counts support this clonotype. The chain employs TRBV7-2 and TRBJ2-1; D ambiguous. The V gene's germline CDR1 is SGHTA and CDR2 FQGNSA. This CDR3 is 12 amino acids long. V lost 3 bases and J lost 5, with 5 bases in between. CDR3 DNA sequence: TGTGCCAGCAGCTTTCATAACAATGAGCAGTTCTTC. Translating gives CASSFHNNEQFF.

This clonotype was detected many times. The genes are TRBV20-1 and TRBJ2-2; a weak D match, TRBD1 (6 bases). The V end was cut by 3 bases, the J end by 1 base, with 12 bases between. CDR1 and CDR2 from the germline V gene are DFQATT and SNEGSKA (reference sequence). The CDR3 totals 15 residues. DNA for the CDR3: TGCAGTGCTAGTCAGGGACATAGGAACACCGGGGAGCTGTTTTTT. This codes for CSASQGHRNTGELFF.

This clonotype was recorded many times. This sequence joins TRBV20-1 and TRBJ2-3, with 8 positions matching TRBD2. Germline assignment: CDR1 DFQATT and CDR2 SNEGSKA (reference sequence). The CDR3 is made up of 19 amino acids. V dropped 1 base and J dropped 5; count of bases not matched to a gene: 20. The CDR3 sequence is CSARVGAAVAGTLVDTQYF. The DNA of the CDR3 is TGCAGTGCTAGAGTTGGGGCGGCGGTAGCGGGAACGTTGGTAGATACGCAGTATTTT.

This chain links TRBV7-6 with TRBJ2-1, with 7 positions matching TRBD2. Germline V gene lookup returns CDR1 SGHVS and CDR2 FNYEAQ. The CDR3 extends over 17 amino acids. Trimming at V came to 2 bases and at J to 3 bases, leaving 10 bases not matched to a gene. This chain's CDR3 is CASSLMTAGVGYNEQFF. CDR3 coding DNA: TGTGCCAGCAGCTTAATGACGGCGGGAGTGGGCTACAATGAGCAGTTCTTC.

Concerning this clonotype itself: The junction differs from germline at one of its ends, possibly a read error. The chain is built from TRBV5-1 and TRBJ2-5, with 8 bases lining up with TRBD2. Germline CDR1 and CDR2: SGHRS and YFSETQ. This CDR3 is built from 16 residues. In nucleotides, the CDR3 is TGCACCAGCAGCGGTTACGGGGGGGCAGGACGAGAGACCCAGTACTTC. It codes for CTSSGYGGAGRETQYF. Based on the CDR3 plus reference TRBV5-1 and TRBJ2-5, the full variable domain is KAGVTQTPRYLIKTRGQQVTLSCSPISGHRSVSWYQQTPGQGLQFLFEYFSETQRNKGNFPGRFSGRQFSNSRSEMNVSTLELGDSALYLCTSSGYGGAGRETQYFGPGTRLLVL.

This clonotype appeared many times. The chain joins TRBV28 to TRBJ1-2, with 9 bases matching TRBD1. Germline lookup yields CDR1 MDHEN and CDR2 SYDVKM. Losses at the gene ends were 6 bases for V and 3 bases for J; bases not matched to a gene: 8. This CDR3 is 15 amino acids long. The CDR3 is CASRSGQGRYYGYTF. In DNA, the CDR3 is TGTGCCAGCAGATCGGGACAGGGAAGGTACTATGGCTACACCTTC.

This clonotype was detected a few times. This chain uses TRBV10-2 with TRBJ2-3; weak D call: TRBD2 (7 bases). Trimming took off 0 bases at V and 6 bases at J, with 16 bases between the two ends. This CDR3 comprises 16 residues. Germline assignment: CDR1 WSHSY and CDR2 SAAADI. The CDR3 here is CASSESRRGAGDTQYF. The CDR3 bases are TGCGCCAGCAGTGAGTCGAGACGGGGGGCCGGGGATACGCAGTATTTT.

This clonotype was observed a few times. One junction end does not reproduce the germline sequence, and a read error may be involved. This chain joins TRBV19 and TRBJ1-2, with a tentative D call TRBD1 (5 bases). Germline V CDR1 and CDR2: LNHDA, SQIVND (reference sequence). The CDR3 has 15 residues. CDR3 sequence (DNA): TGTACCAGTACCCACATGGGGCAGGGATGGTATGGCTACACCTTC. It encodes CTSTHMGQGWYGYTF.

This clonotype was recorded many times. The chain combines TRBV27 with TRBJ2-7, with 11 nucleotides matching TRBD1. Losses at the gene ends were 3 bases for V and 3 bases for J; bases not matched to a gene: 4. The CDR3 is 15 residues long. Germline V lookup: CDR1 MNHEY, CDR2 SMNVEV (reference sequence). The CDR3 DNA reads TGTGCCAGCAGTTTTGGGGGGACAGGGGGCTACGAGCAGTACTTC. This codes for CASSFGGTGGYEQYF.

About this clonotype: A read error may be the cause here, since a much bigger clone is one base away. As DNA, the CDR3 is TGCGCCAGCAACTTTGATCCAGATACGCAGTATTTT. Its translation: CASNFDPDTQYF. The chain employs TRBV5-1 and TRBJ2-3, with unresolved D. CDR1 and CDR2 (germline): SGHRS, YFSETQ. Between the trimmed V and J ends, which lost 6 bases and 4 bases, there was a span of 9 bases. The CDR3 contains 12 residues.

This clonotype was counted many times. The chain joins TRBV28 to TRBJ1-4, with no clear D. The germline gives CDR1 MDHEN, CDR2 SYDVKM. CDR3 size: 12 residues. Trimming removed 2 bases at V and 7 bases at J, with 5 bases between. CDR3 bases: TGTGCCAGCAGTTTACGGACTGAAAAACTGTTTTTT. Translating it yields CASSLRTEKLFF.

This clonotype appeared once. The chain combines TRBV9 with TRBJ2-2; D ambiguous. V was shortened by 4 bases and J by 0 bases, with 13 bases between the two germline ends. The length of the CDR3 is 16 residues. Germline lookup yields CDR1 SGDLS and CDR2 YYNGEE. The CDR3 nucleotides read TGTGCCAGCAGCCCCTCTCGGGTCGCGAACACCGGGGAGCTGTTTTTT. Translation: CASSPSRVANTGELFF.

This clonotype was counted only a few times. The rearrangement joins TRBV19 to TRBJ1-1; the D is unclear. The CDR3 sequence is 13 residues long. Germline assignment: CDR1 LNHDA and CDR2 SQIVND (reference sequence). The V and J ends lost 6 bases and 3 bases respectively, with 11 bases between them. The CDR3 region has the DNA TGTGCCAGTAGCATGGACGGGGACACTGAAGCTTTCTTT. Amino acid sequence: CASSMDGDTEAFF.

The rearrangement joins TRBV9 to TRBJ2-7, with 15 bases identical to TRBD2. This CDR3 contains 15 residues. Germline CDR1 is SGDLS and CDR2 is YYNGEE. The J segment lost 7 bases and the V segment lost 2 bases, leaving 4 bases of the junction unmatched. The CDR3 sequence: CASSVGLAGGFEQYF. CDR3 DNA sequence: TGTGCCAGCAGCGTGGGACTAGCGGGAGGCTTTGAGCAGTACTTC.

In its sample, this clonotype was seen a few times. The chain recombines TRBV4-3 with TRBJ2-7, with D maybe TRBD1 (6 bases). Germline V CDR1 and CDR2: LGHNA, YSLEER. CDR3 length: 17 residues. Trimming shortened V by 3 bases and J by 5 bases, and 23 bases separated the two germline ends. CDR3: CASSQSPSGHFLHEQYF. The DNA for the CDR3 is TGCGCCAGCAGCCAGAGCCCCTCGGGACACTTCCTACACGAGCAGTACTTC.

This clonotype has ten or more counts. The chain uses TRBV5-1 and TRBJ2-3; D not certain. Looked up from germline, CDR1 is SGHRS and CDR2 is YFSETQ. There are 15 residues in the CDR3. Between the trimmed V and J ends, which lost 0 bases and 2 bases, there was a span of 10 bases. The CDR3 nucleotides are TGCGCCAGCAGCTTGGTGTTTGGAAACACAGATACGCAGTATTTT. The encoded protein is CASSLVFGNTDTQYF.

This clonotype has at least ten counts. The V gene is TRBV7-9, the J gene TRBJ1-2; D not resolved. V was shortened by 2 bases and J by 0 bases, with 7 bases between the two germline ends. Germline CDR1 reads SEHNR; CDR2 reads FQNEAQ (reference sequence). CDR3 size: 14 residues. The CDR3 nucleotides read TGTGCCAGCAGCTTATATGCAACTAACTATGGCTACACCTTC. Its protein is CASSLYATNYGYTF.

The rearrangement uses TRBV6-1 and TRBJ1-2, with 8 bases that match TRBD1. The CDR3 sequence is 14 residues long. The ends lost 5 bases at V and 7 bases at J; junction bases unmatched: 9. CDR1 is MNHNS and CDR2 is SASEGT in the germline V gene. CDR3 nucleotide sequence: TGTGCCAGCAGTACAGGGGGTTGGGGTTCTGGCTACACCTTC. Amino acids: CASSTGGWGSGYTF.

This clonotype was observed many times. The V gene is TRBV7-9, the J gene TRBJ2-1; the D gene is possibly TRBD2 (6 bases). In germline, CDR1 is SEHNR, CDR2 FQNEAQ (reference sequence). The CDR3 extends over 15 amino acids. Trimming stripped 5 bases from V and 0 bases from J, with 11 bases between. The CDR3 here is CASSKTGSSYNEQFF. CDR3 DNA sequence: TGTGCCAGCAGCAAGACCGGGAGCTCCTACAATGAGCAGTTCTTC.

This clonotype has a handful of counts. CDR3 DNA: TGCGCCAGCAGCCCCGGGACTAGCGGGAGTTCTTACGAGCAGTACTTC. This translates into CASSPGTSGSSYEQYF. The gene calls are TRBV5-1 and TRBJ2-7, with 14 nucleotides matching TRBD2. The CDR3 consists of 16 residues. V gave up 4 bases and J gave up 4 bases; unmatched junction bases: 7. The germline V gene encodes CDR1 SGHRS and CDR2 YFSETQ. The full variable domain, in which reference TRBV5-1 and TRBJ2-7 provide the parts outside the CDR3, is KAGVTQTPRYLIKTRGQQVTLSCSPISGHRSVSWYQQTPGQGLQFLFEYFSETQRNKGNFPGRFSGRQFSNSRSEMNVSTLELGDSALYLCASSPGTSGSSYEQYFGPGTRLTVT.